This T cell receptor (beta chain) was captured in a study of blood T cell repertoires in COVID-19. Study-wide context: There were acute and convalescent COVID-19 samples, and they came from the United States, Italy and Spain. T cells, B-cell-depleted T cells, or PBMCs supplied cDNA or gDNA.

The authors' processing: Reference gene primers were amplified, and this amplification served to estimate nucleated cell counts. The data were produced by immunoSEQ multiplex PCR, yet TCRdb's version contains in-frame clones alone and is incomplete. V, J and clone size derive from that table, while D and trimming were established from the DNA sequence. The sample has under 300,000 clones; 70% to 90% are singletons. Sequenced input: peripheral blood. This TCR was recovered from a man aged 55 to 69 with acute or convalescent COVID-19.

The DNA for the CDR3 is TGTGCCAGCGGACGACAGGGGGGTGGGGCCAACGTCCTGACTTTC. Encoded protein: CASGRQGGGANVLTF. This chain links TRBV6-5 with TRBJ2-6, with TRBD1 identical over 9 bases. This CDR3 has 15 residues. J lost 3 bases, V lost 8 bases, and 5 bases had no gene match. The V gene's germline CDR1 is MNHEY and CDR2 SVGAGI.